This TCR beta chain was documented in a study of blood T cell repertoires in COVID-19. Original processing methods: Estimated nucleated cell counts came from reference gene primer amplification. Repertoires were generated with immunoSEQ multiplex PCR, while TCRdb's copy carries only in-frame clones and drops some. Clonal size and the V and J genes are those of that table, whereas D and trimming came from the DNA. The table shows about 74,000 clones, with under 95% occurring only once. The sequence came from a man aged 50-59 years with acute or convalescent COVID-19. The source material was peripheral blood.

The CDR3 DNA reads TGTGCCAGCAGCAAAGTCCTACAGTTACTAGCGGGACGGGATAATGAGCAGTTCTTC. Residues: CASSKVLQLLAGRDNEQFF. V and J are TRBV21-1 and TRBJ2-1; the tabulated D call, TRBD2, remains unverified against the DNA. TRBV21-1 is recorded as a pseudogene. This CDR3 has 19 residues.